Listed here are 20 T cell receptor beta chains from one sample, sequenced in a study of T cell repertoires in cytomegalovirus infection. TCRdb re-analysed the reads in MiXCR, keeping a single row per CDR3 protein. The sample yields roughly 320,000 distinct CDR3 sequences, more than 8% seen once. Specimen: PBMCs. The receptors were sampled from a human donor in good health (CMV status not recorded). Some clones in this sample may be carry-over from other donors' samples.

This clonotype came up a few times. The rearrangement joins TRBV18 to TRBJ2-1; 14 nucleotides align to TRBD2. CDR3 length: 19 amino acids. CDR1 and CDR2 (germline): KGHSH, LQKENI. Germline trimming cut 6 bases from V and 1 base from J; bases unmatched to any gene: 11. The CDR3, as DNA: TGTGCCAGCTCCCAAATCGGGACTAGCGGGAGTTTATCCTACAATGAGCAGTTCTTC. This sequence encodes CASSQIGTSGSLSYNEQFF.

The table lists this clonotype with many counts. The chain uses TRBV28 and TRBJ1-2, with TRBD1 matching over 7 bases. The ends lost 6 bases at V and 7 bases at J; junction bases unmatched: 5. The V gene's germline CDR1 is MDHEN and CDR2 SYDVKM. The CDR3 is 12 amino acids. The CDR3 region is CASSRQGPGYTF. The CDR3 nucleotides are TGTGCCAGCAGCAGACAGGGTCCTGGCTACACCTTC.

The table lists this clonotype with a few counts. The chain links TRBV20-1 to TRBJ2-3; D call uncertain. The CDR3 totals 14 residues. Germline loops: CDR1 DFQATT, CDR2 SNEGSKA (reference sequence). The V gene lost 0 bases and the J gene lost 7 bases, with 14 bases spanning the gap. The DNA of the CDR3 is TGCAGTGCTAGAGACAGAGTCCTGGGTAATACGCAGTATTTT. Its protein product is CSARDRVLGNTQYF.

This clonotype showed up many times. The V and J genes are TRBV6-5 and TRBJ2-5; TRBD2 matches 9 bases. There are 17 residues in the CDR3. The V segment lost 2 bases and the J segment 5 bases; nucleotides outside the gene matches: 12. Germline V lookup: CDR1 MNHEY, CDR2 SVGAGI. The CDR3 sequence: CASSYETASGTGETQYF. CDR3 sequence (DNA): TGTGCCAGCAGTTACGAAACGGCTAGCGGGACTGGGGAGACCCAGTACTTC.

The V gene is TRBV10-3, the J gene TRBJ2-7, with a tentative D call TRBD2 (6 bases). This CDR3 has 13 residues. Germline CDR1 and CDR2: ENHRY and SYGVKD. Trimming stripped 4 bases from V and 3 bases from J, with 10 bases between. CDR3 sequence reads: CAISAGLGYEQYF. The CDR3 bases are TGTGCCATCAGTGCGGGACTGGGCTACGAGCAGTACTTC.

Many counts were recorded for this clonotype. The CDR3 DNA reads TGTGCCAGCAGCCACCAAAGGCGGGAGACCCAGTACTTC. Translation: CASSHQRRETQYF. The rearrangement joins TRBV7-6 to TRBJ2-5; D unresolved. The CDR3 runs to 13 residues. Germline CDR1 reads SGHVS; CDR2 reads FNYEAQ. Trimming took off 5 bases at V and 5 bases at J, with 12 bases between the two ends.

In this sample, this clonotype turned up many times. The V call is TRBV7-2, the J call TRBJ1-2, with D tentatively TRBD1 (6 bases). With 5 bases removed from V and 8 bases from J, the gap between germline ends came to 15 bases. Germline assignment: CDR1 SGHTA and CDR2 FQGNSA. The CDR3 sequence is 13 residues long. CDR3: CASSGQRLGGYTF. In DNA form, the CDR3 reads TGTGCCAGCAGCGGACAGCGGCTGGGGGGCTACACCTTC.

This clonotype appeared many times. The chain combines TRBV7-9 with TRBJ2-7, with 8 nucleotides matching TRBD1. The germline V gene has CDR1 SEHNR and CDR2 FQNEAQ (reference sequence). CDR3 length: 14 residues. V lost 5 bases to trimming and J lost 2 bases; unmatched junction nucleotides: 5. The DNA of the CDR3 is TGTGCCAGCAGCCACCGGGACAGGCCCTACGAGCAGTACTTC. The encoded protein is CASSHRDRPYEQYF.

As concerns this clonotype: This is likely a read error, given that the CDR3 carries no conserved phenylalanine or tryptophan at its end. V gene TRBV7-4 combines with J gene TRBJ2-6, with 9 bases lining up with TRBD1. Germline-derived CDR1 and CDR2 are SGHVT and SQSDAQ. The CDR3 has 20 amino acids. The J segment lost 2 bases and the V segment lost 0 bases, leaving 11 bases of the junction unmatched. Written as DNA, the CDR3 is TGTGCCAGCAGCTTAGCGCACAGGGGGCGCCTTGGAACTGGGGCCAACGTCCTGACTCTC. This gives the protein CASSLAHRGRLGTGANVLTL.

This chain joins TRBV30 and TRBJ1-1; D is ambiguous. V shed 8 bases and J shed 8 bases, with 24 bases lying between them. Germline assignment: CDR1 GTSNPN and CDR2 SVGIG (reference sequence). This CDR3 has 14 amino acids. This CDR3 reads CARTSQPGDLEAFF. The CDR3 DNA reads TGTGCCCGGACGTCACAACCGGGCGACCTCGAAGCTTTCTTT. The full variable domain, rest sourced from reference TRBV30 and TRBJ1-1, is SQTIHQWPATLVQPVGSPLSLECTVEGTSNPNLYWYRQAAGRGLQLLFYSVGIGQISSEVPQNLSASRPQDRQFILSSKKLLLSDSGFYLCARTSQPGDLEAFFGQGTRLTVV.

J is TRBJ1-4 and V is TRBV12-3 or TRBV12-4; D uncertain. The V and J ends lost 2 bases and 6 bases respectively, with 10 bases between them. This CDR3 has 14 amino acids. CDR3 coding DNA: TGTGCCAGCAGTTTATGGGCCCTTGATGAAAAACTGTTTTTT. Translating it yields CASSLWALDEKLFF.

This clonotype was counted many times. The rearrangement uses TRBV7-4 and TRBJ1-2; maybe TRBD1 (6 bases). Germline CDR1 is SGHVT and CDR2 is SQSDAQ. Trimming shortened V by 6 bases and J by 1 base, and 18 bases separated the two germline ends. The CDR3 covers 16 residues. The CDR3 DNA is TGTGCCAGCAGGCCACAGGGAGGGATTTTTAACTATGGCTACACCTTC. Its translation is CASRPQGGIFNYGYTF.

Only a few counts were recorded for this clonotype. This chain links TRBV3-1 with TRBJ1-2; D is possibly TRBD1 (6 bases). Trimming left V 3 bases short and J 1 base short, with 18 bases between. The CDR3 has 17 residues. Germline CDR1 is LGHDT and CDR2 is YNNKEL (reference sequence). The CDR3 region is CASSQIGAGQINYGYTF. The CDR3 nucleotides are TGTGCCAGCAGCCAGATCGGAGCCGGACAGATTAACTATGGCTACACCTTC.

The sample holds many counts of this clonotype. The chain joins TRBV11-2 to TRBJ2-3, with no clear D. The CDR3 length is 13 residues. From germline, CDR1 is SGHAT and CDR2 FQNNGV. Trimming cost V 2 bases and J 1 base, with 4 bases left between them. CDR3 in amino acids: CASSLIRTDTQYF. As DNA, the CDR3 is TGTGCCAGCAGCTTAATTCGCACAGATACGCAGTATTTT.

In this sample, this clonotype turned up many times. This rearrangement joins TRBV7-2 to TRBJ2-1; 10 bases map to TRBD2. Germline V CDR1 and CDR2: SGHTA, FQGNSA. The junction had 11 bases not matched to a gene; V was cut back by 1 base and J by 8 bases. The CDR3 spans 17 residues. This chain's CDR3 is CASSLVAGGLSGDEQFF. The CDR3 nucleotides are TGTGCCAGCAGCTTAGTAGCGGGGGGCCTCAGTGGGGATGAGCAGTTCTTC.

J is TRBJ1-5 and V is TRBV20-1; possible D gene TRBD1, 5 bases. From germline, CDR1 is DFQATT and CDR2 SNEGSKA (reference sequence). The CDR3 has 16 amino acids. V was shortened by 2 bases and J by 0 bases, with 14 bases between the two germline ends. Here the CDR3 reads CSARRGQLYSNQPQHF. CDR3 DNA sequence: TGCAGTGCTAGACGCGGACAACTTTATAGCAATCAGCCCCAGCATTTT.

The sample holds one count of this clonotype. The CDR3 does not end in the conserved phenylalanine or tryptophan, so this is likely a read error. This chain uses TRBV7-9 with TRBJ2-1; perhaps D is TRBD1 or TRBD2 (6 bases each). The CDR3 contains 13 residues. Trimming stripped 6 bases from V and 4 bases from J, with 10 bases between. CDR1 and CDR2 from the germline V gene are SEHNR and FQNEAQ (reference sequence). The CDR3 region is CASRGGTYNEQFL. For the CDR3, the DNA is TGTGCCAGCAGGGGGGGCACTTACAATGAGCAGTTCCTC.

This clonotype was found many times. The chain recombines TRBV7-2 with TRBJ2-3, with TRBD2 as a possible D gene (5 bases). Germline lookup yields CDR1 SGHTA and CDR2 FQGNSA. There are 13 residues in the CDR3. Trimming took 5 bases from V and 5 from J, leaving 11 bases between them. The CDR3 sequence: CASSPGVGDTQYF. DNA for the CDR3: TGTGCCAGCAGCCCCGGGGTGGGAGATACGCAGTATTTT.

V is TRBV25-1 and J is TRBJ1-3; D possibly corresponds to TRBD1 (6 bases). Trimming pared 6 bases from V and 4 bases from J, leaving 19 bases between. Germline CDR1 and CDR2: MGHDK and SYGVNS. The CDR3 runs to 16 residues. The CDR3 nucleotides read TGTGCCAGCAGCCACCTTGACAGGCCGGGGGGAAACACCATATATTTT. This gives the protein CASSHLDRPGGNTIYF.

This clonotype appeared many times. V is TRBV12-3 or TRBV12-4 and J is TRBJ1-1, with a possible D match to TRBD1 (5 bases). Between the trimmed V and J ends, which lost 6 bases and 1 base, there was a span of 15 bases. CDR3 size: 15 residues. DNA for the CDR3: TGTGCCAGCAGCCCCGCAGGGCTGCAGAACACTGAAGCTTTCTTT. It encodes CASSPAGLQNTEAFF.